This T cell receptor (beta chain) originates from a study of cytomegalovirus exposure and HLA in healthy donors. General study findings and limits: Rarity marked most TCR sequences, yet some public TCRs occurred in many donors. CMV antigen specificity of three CMV-associated chains was confirmed in vitro. TRBV6-2, TRBV6-3 and some other V segments were excluded as indistinguishable.

13 Jbeta primers and 60 Vbeta primers were used for the PCR. Assay: immunoSEQ multiplex PCR; the TCRdb copy retains only in-frame clones and omits some. This sample carries about 180,000 clones, around 80% of them seen once, and the ten largest clones take roughly 1.4%. Remarks on this clone: Its antigen is still unknown.

This CDR3 comprises 13 residues. V gave up 2 bases and J gave up 5 bases, with 9 bases separating them. Germline loops: CDR1 MNHEY, CDR2 SVGAGI. Sequenced: PBMCs. The V call is TRBV6-5, the J call TRBJ1-2; D gene ambiguous. The TCR comes from a girl aged 10-17 years in good health and CMV-seropositive. In DNA form, the CDR3 reads TGTGCCAGCAGTTACGCTTTGCGGTATGGCTACACCTTC. Amino acids: CASSYALRYGYTF.